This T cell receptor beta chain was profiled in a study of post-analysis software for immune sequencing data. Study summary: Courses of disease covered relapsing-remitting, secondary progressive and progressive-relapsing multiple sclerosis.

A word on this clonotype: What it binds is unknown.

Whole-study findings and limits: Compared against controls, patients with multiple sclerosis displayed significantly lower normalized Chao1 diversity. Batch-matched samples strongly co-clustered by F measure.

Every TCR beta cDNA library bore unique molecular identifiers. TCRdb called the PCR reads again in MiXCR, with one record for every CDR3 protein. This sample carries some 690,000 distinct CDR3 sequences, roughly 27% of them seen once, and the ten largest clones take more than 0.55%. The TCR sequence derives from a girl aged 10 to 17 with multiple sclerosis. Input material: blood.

This CDR3 reads CASSFRTDGDTQYF. The CDR3 region has the DNA TGTGCCAGCAGCTTCCGGACGGACGGGGATACGCAGTATTTT. This chain connects TRBV7-9 to TRBJ2-3; D unresolved. The germline gives CDR1 SEHNR, CDR2 FQNEAQ (reference sequence). The CDR3 length is 14 residues. V gave up 3 bases and J gave up 6 bases, with 13 bases separating them.